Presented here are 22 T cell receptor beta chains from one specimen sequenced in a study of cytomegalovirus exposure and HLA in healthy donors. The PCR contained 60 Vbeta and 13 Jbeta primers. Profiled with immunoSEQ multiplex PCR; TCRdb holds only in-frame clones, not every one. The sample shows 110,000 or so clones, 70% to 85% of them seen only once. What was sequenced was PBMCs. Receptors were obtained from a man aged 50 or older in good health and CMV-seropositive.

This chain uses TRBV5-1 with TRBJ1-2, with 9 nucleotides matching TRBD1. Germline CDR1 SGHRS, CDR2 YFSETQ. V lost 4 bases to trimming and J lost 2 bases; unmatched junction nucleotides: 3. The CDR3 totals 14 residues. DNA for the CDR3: TGCGCCAGCAGCGTCACAGGGGGCAACTATGGCTACACCTTC. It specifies CASSVTGGNYGYTF.

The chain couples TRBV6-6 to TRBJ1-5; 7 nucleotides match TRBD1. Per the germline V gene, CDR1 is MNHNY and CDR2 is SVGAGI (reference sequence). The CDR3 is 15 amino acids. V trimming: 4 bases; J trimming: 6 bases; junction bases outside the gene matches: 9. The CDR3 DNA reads TGTGCCAGCAGTTTGCTCGAGGGGGCTGCTCAGCCCCAGCATTTT. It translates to CASSLLEGAAQPQHF.

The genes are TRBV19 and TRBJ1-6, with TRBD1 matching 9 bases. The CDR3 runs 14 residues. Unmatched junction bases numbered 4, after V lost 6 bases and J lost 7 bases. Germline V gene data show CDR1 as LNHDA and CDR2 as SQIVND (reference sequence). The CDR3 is CASRGTGLNSPLHF. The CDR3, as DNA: TGTGCCAGTAGGGGGACAGGGTTAAATTCACCCCTCCACTTT.

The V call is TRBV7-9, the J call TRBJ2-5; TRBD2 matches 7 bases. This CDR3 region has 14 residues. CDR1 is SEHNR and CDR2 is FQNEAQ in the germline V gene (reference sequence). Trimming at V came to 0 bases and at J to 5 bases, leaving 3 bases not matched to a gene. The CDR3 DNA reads TGTGCCAGCAGCTTAGCGGGGGGGACGGAGACCCAGTACTTC. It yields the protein CASSLAGGTETQYF. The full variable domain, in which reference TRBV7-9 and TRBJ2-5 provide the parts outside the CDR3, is DTGVSQNPRHKITKRGQNVTFRCDPISEHNRLYWYRQTLGQGPEFLTYFQNEAQLEKSRLLSDRFSAERPKGSFSTLEIQRTEQGDSAMYLCASSLAGGTETQYFGPGTRLLVL.

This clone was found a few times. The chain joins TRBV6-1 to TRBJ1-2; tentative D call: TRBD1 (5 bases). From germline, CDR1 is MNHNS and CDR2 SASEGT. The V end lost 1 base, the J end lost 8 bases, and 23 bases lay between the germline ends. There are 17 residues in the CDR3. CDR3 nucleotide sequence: TGTGCCAGCAGTGAAGATACGGCGGACATATGGATGTCGGGCTACACCTTC. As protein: CASSEDTADIWMSGYTF.

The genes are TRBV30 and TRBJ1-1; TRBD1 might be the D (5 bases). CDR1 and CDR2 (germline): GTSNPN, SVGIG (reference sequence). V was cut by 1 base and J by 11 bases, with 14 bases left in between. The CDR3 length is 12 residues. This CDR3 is CAWSETARGAFF. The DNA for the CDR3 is TGTGCCTGGAGTGAGACAGCCCGGGGGGCTTTCTTT.

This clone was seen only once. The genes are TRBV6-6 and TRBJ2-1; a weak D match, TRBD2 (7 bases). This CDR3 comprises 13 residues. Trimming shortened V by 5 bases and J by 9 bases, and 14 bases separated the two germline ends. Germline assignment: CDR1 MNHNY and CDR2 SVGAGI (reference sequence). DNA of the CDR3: TGTGCCAGCAGTCCGGGGGGCGGGAGTGAGCAGTTCTTC. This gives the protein CASSPGGGSEQFF.

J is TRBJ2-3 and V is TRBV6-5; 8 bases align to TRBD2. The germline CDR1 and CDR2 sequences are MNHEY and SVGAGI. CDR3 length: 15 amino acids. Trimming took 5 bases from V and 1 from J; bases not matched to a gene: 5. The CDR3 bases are TGTGCCAGCAGTGCGTCGACTAGCGGCACAGATACGCAGTATTTT. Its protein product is CASSASTSGTDTQYF.

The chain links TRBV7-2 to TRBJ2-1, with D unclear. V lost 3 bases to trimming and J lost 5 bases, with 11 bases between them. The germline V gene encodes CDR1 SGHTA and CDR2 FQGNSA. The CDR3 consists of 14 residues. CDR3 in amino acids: CASSFGSQNNEQFF. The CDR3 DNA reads TGTGCCAGCAGCTTCGGGTCCCAGAACAATGAGCAGTTCTTC.

In nucleotides, the CDR3 is TGCGCCAGCAGCTTGGTGGGCAGGGACAATGAGCAGTTCTTC. Protein sequence: CASSLVGRDNEQFF. V and J are TRBV5-1 and TRBJ2-1; possibly TRBD1 for D (5 bases). This CDR3 region has 14 residues. Germline loops: CDR1 SGHRS, CDR2 YFSETQ. Trimming left V 0 bases short and J 5 bases short, with 9 bases between.

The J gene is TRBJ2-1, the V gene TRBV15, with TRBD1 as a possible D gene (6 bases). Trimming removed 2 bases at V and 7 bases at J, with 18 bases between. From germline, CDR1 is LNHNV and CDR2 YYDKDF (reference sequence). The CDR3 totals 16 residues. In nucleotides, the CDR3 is TGTGCCACCAGCAGAAGTCAAGGGTACCAGGGGAATGAGCAGTTCTTC. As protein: CATSRSQGYQGNEQFF.

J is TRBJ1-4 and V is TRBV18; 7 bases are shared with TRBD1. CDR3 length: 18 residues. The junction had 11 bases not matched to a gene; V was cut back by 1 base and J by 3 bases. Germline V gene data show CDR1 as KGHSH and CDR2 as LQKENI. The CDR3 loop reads CASSPRTGDATSNEKLFF. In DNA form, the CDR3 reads TGTGCCAGCTCACCACGGACAGGCGACGCAACGTCTAATGAAAAACTGTTTTTT. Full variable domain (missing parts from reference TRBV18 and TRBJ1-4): NAGVMQNPRHLVRRRGQEARLRCSPMKGHSHVYWYRQLPEEGLKFMVYLQKENIIDESGMPKERFSAEFPKEGPSILRIQQVVRGDSAAYFCASSPRTGDATSNEKLFFGSGTQLSVL.

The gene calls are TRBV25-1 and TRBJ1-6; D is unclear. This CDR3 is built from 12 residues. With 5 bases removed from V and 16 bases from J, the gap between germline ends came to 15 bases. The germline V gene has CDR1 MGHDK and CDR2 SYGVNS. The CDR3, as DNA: TGTGCCAGCAGTACCCAGGATCTCCTTCTCCACTTT. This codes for CASSTQDLLLHF.

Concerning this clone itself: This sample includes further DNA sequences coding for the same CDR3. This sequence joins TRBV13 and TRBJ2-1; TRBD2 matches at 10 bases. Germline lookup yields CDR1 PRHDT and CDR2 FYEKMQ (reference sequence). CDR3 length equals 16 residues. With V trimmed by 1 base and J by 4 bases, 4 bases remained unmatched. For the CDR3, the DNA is TGTGCCAGCAGCTTAGAGCGGACTAGCGGATACAATGAGCAGTTCTTC. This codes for CASSLERTSGYNEQFF.

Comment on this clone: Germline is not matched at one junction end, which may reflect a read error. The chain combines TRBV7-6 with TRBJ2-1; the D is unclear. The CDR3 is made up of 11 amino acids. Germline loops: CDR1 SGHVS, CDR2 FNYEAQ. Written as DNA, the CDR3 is TGTGCCAGCAGCTCCTCCAATGAGCAGTTCTTC. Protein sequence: CASSSSNEQFF.

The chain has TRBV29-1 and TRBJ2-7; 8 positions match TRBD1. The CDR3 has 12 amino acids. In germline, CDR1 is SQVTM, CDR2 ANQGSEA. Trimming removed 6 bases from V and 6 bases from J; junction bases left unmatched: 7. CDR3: CSVQTDRGEQYF. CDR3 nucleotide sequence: TGCAGCGTGCAGACTGACAGGGGCGAGCAGTACTTC.

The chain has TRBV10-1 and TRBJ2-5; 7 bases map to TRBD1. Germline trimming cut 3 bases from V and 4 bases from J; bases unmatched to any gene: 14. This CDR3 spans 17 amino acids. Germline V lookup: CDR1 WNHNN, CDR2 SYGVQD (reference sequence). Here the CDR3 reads CASSEGRRQGIRETQYF. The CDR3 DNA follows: TGCGCCAGCAGTGAAGGTCGGCGACAGGGTATTCGAGAGACCCAGTACTTC.

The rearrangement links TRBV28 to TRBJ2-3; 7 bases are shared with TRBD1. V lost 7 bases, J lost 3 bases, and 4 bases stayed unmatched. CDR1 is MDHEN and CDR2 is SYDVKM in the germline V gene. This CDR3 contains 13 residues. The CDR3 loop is CASTPGQTDTQYF. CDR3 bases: TGTGCCAGCACCCCGGGACAGACAGATACGCAGTATTTT.

CDR3 sequence reads: CASSEGLMNTEAFF. The CDR3 DNA follows: TGTGCCAGCAGTGAAGGGCTTATGAACACTGAAGCTTTCTTT. This sequence joins TRBV6-1 and TRBJ1-1; no clear D. The germline V gene encodes CDR1 MNHNS and CDR2 SASEGT. Trimming took 1 base from V and 0 from J, leaving 6 bases between them. The CDR3 totals 14 residues.

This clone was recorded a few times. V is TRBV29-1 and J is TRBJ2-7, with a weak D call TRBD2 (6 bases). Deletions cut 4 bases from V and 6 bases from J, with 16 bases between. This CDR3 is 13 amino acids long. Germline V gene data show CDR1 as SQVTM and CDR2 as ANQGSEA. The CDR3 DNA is TGCAGCGTTGGTTGGAGGGGTACGGTCGAGCAGTACTTC. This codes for CSVGWRGTVEQYF.

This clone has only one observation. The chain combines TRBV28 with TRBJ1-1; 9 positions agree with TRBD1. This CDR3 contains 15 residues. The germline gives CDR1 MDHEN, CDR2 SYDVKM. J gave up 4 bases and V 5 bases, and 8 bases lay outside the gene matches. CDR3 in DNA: TGTGCCAGCAGTGAGGACAGGGGAAAAGGCACTGAAGCTTTCTTT. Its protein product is CASSEDRGKGTEAFF.

CDR3 sequence: CASSLTEQETQYF. CDR3 coding DNA: TGCGCCAGCAGCTTGACGGAGCAAGAGACCCAGTACTTC. This rearrangement joins TRBV5-1 to TRBJ2-5; D unclear. The germline V gene encodes CDR1 SGHRS and CDR2 YFSETQ. The CDR3 contains 13 residues. V gave up 1 base and J gave up 2 bases, with 6 bases separating them. The full variable domain, in which reference TRBV5-1 and TRBJ2-5 provide the parts outside the CDR3, is KAGVTQTPRYLIKTRGQQVTLSCSPISGHRSVSWYQQTPGQGLQFLFEYFSETQRNKGNFPGRFSGRQFSNSRSEMNVSTLELGDSALYLCASSLTEQETQYFGPGTRLLVL.